These 3 T cell receptor beta chains came from one sample sequenced in a study of control samples from healthy donors and cancer patients. Sequencing used immunoSEQ multiplex PCR; TCRdb keeps in-frame clones, though not all of them. The sample records 210,000 or so clones, about nine tenths being singletons. The sequencing input was blood. Every receptor here comes from a man aged 25 to 40 in good health.

The chain carries TRBV5-1 and TRBJ2-2, with TRBD1 matching 11 bases. This CDR3 has 18 residues. The germline gives CDR1 SGHRS, CDR2 YFSETQ. V gave up 3 bases and J gave up 4 bases; unmatched junction bases: 11. The CDR3 sequence: CASSSSDRGRRGTGELFF. In DNA, the CDR3 is TGCGCCAGCAGCTCCTCGGACAGGGGGCGTCGGGGCACCGGGGAGCTGTTTTTT.

The rearrangement links TRBV7-9 to TRBJ2-7; possible D gene TRBD2, 5 bases. Between the trimmed V and J ends, which lost 3 bases and 6 bases, there was a span of 12 bases. Germline lookup yields CDR1 SEHNR and CDR2 FQNEAQ (reference sequence). The CDR3 sequence is 13 residues long. In DNA form, the CDR3 reads TGTGCCAGCAGCTTCCTGAGGGTCCGCGAGCAGTACTTC. This encodes CASSFLRVREQYF.

The chain carries TRBV5-6 and TRBJ1-5; D is perhaps TRBD1 (5 bases). There are 14 residues in the CDR3. V dropped 4 bases and J dropped 9 bases, with 17 bases sitting between them. Germline V lookup: CDR1 SGHDT, CDR2 YYEEEE. The CDR3 region is CASSLNAGGRPQHF. CDR3 bases: TGTGCCAGCAGCCTAAACGCGGGGGGGAGGCCCCAGCATTTT.